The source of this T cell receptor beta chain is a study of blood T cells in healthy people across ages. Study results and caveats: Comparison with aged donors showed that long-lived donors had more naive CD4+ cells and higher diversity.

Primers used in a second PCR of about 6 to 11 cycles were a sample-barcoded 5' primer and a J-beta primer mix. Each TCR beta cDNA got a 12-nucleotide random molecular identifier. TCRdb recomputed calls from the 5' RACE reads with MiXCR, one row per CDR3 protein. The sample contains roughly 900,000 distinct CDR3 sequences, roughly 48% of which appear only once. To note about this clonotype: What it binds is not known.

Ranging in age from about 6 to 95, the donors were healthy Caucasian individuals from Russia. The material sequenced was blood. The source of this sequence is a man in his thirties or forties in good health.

CDR3 nucleotides: TGTGCCAGCAGTTACGAGGGACCTGGTTTTTCCCAGTACTTC. Encoded protein: CASSYEGPGFSQYF. The J gene is TRBJ2-5, the V gene TRBV6-6; either TRBD1 or TRBD2 may supply D (5 bases each). The CDR3 runs to 14 residues. In germline, CDR1 is MNHNY, CDR2 SVGAGI (reference sequence). V was clipped by 2 bases and J by 9 bases, with 16 bases between them.